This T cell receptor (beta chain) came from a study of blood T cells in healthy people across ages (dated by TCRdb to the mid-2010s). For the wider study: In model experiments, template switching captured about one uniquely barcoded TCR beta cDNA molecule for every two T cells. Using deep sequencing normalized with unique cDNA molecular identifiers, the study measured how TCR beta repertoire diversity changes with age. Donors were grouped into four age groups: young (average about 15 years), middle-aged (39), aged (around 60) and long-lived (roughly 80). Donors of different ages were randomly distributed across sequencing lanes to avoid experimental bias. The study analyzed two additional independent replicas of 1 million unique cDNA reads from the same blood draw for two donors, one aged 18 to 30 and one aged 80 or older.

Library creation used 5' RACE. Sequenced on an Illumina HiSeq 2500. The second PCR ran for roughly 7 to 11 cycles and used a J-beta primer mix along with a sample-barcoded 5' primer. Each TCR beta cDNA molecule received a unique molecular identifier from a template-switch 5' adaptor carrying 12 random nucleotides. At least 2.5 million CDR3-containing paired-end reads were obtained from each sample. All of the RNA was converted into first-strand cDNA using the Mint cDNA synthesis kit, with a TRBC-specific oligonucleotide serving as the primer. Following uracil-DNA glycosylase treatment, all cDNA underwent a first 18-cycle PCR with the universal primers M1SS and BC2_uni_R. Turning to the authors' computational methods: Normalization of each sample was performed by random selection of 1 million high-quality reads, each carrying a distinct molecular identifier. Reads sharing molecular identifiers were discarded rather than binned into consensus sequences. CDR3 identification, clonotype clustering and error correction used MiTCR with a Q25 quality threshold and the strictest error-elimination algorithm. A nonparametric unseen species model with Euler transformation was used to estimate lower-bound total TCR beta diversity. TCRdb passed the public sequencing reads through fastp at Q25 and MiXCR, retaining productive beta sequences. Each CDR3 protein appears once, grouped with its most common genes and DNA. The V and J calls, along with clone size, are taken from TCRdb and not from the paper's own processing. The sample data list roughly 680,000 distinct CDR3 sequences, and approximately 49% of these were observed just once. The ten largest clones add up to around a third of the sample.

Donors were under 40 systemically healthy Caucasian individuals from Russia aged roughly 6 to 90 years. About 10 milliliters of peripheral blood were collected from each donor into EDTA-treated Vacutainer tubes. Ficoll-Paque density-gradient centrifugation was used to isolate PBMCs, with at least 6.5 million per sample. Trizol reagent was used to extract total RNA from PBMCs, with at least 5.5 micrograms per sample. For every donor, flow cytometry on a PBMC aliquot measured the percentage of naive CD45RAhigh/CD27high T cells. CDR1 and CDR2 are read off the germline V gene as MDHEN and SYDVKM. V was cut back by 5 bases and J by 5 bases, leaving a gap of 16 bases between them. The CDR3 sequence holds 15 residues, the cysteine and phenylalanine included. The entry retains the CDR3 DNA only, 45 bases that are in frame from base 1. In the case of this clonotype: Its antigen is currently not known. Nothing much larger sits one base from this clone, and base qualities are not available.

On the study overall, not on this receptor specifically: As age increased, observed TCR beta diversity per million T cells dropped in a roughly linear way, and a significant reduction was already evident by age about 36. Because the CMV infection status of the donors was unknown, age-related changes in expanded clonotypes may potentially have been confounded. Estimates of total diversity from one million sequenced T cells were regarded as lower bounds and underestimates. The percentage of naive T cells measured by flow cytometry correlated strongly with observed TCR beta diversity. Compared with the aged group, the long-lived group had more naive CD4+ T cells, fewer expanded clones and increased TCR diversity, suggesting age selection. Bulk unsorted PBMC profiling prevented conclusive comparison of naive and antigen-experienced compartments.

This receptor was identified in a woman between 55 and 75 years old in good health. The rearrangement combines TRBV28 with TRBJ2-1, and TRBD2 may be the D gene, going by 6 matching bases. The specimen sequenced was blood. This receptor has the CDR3 CASSPGWGENNEQFF. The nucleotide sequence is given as TGTGCCAGCAGTCCAGGGTGGGGGGAAAACAATGAGCAGTTCTTC.